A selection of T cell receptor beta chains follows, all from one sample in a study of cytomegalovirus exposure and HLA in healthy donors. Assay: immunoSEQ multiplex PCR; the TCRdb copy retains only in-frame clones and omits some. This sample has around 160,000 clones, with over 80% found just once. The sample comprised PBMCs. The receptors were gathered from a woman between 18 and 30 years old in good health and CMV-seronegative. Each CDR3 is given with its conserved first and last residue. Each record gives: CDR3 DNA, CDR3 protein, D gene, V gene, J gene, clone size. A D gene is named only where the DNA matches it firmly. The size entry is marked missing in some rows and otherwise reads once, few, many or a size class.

CDR3nt: TGTGCCAGCAGCCCGGGACAGGGGACGTACGAGCAGTACTTC; CDR3aa: CASSPGQGTYEQYF; d_gene: TRBD1; v_gene: TRBV7-9; j_gene: TRBJ2-7; abundance: NA
CDR3nt: TGTGCCAGTAGCCCGGACAGGGTGAACACTGAAGCTTTCTTT; CDR3aa: CASSPDRVNTEAFF; d_gene: TRBD1; v_gene: TRBV19; j_gene: TRBJ1-1; abundance: NA
CDR3nt: TGCGCCAGCAGCTTTGGCCCCGCCGGCTACACCTTC; CDR3aa: CASSFGPAGYTF; d_gene: NA; v_gene: TRBV5-1; j_gene: TRBJ1-2; abundance: NA
CDR3nt: TGTGCCAGCCGGACAGCGGACTCACCCCTCCACTTT; CDR3aa: CASRTADSPLHF; d_gene: NA; v_gene: TRBV6-5; j_gene: TRBJ1-6; abundance: NA
CDR3nt: TGCAGTGCTAGCAATAACTATGGCTACACCTTC; CDR3aa: CSASNNYGYTF; d_gene: NA; v_gene: TRBV20-1; j_gene: TRBJ1-2; abundance: NA
CDR3nt: TGTGCCAGCAGCTTAGGAAGTGTGGAGTTTTTGACTAACTATGGCTACACCTTC; CDR3aa: CASSLGSVEFLTNYGYTF; d_gene: NA; v_gene: TRBV13; j_gene: TRBJ1-2; abundance: NA
CDR3nt: TGTGCCAGCAGTGGGCTGAACATTCAGTACTTC; CDR3aa: CASSGLNIQYF; d_gene: NA; v_gene: TRBV6-1; j_gene: TRBJ2-4; abundance: NA
CDR3nt: TGTGCCAGCAGTGCCCTAGTACAGTATTTT; CDR3aa: CASSALVQYF; d_gene: NA; v_gene: TRBV2; j_gene: TRBJ2-3; abundance: NA
CDR3nt: TGTGCCAGCGCGGCCCGGACTAGCGGGGGCAATGAGCAGTTCTTC; CDR3aa: CASAARTSGGNEQFF; d_gene: TRBD2; v_gene: TRBV6-5; j_gene: TRBJ2-1; abundance: NA
CDR3nt: TGTGCCAGCAGTGATGACAGGGGAAGAAGATATGGCTACACCTTC; CDR3aa: CASSDDRGRRYGYTF; d_gene: TRBD1; v_gene: TRBV6-1; j_gene: TRBJ1-2; abundance: NA
CDR3nt: TGTGCCAGCAGTGAACTAGGGGGTCACCAAGAGACCCAGTACTTC; CDR3aa: CASSELGGHQETQYF; d_gene: NA; v_gene: TRBV6-1; j_gene: TRBJ2-5; abundance: NA
CDR3nt: TGTGCCAGTAGTCCCCGAGGACAGGGGGCGCAGGGGACCGGGGAGCTGTTTTTT; CDR3aa: CASSPRGQGAQGTGELFF; d_gene: TRBD1; v_gene: TRBV19; j_gene: TRBJ2-2; abundance: many
CDR3nt: TGTGCCAGCAGCCTAGAGCGGGGGGGCGCGCGAGAGACCCAGTACTTC; CDR3aa: CASSLERGGARETQYF; d_gene: TRBD2; v_gene: TRBV7-2; j_gene: TRBJ2-5; abundance: NA
CDR3nt: TGTGCTAGTGGTTTGCCCTCTTCGGCCCAGTACTTC; CDR3aa: CASGLPSSAQYF; d_gene: NA; v_gene: TRBV12-5; j_gene: TRBJ2-5; abundance: NA
CDR3nt: TGTGCCAGTAGTAGTTGGCGGGAGTCCAGGAACACTGAAGCTTTCTTT; CDR3aa: CASSSWRESRNTEAFF; d_gene: NA; v_gene: TRBV19; j_gene: TRBJ1-1; abundance: once
CDR3nt: TGTGCCAGCAGCCCGACTAGCGGGGGGCGGTATTTT; CDR3aa: CASSPTSGGRYF; d_gene: TRBD2; v_gene: TRBV11-2; j_gene: TRBJ2-3; abundance: NA
CDR3nt: TGTGCCAGCAGCCCCCTAGCGGGGGGGCCGAGCACCGGGGAGCTGTTTTTT; CDR3aa: CASSPLAGGPSTGELFF; d_gene: TRBD2; v_gene: TRBV11-1; j_gene: TRBJ2-2; abundance: NA
CDR3nt: TGTGCCAGCAGCTTGTTATTGACAGCCTCTGAAGCTTTCTTT; CDR3aa: CASSLLLTASEAFF; d_gene: NA; v_gene: TRBV5-6; j_gene: TRBJ1-1; abundance: NA
CDR3nt: TGTGCCTGGAGTGTTGGGACAGGGGGCTACGAGCAGTACTTC; CDR3aa: CAWSVGTGGYEQYF; d_gene: TRBD1; v_gene: TRBV30; j_gene: TRBJ2-7; abundance: NA
CDR3nt: TGTGCCAGCAGCTCGGACAGGGCCAATTCACCCCTCCACTTT; CDR3aa: CASSSDRANSPLHF; d_gene: TRBD1; v_gene: TRBV7-6; j_gene: TRBJ1-6; abundance: NA
CDR3nt: TGTGCCAGCGGGACTAGCGGAATTGATACGCAGTATTTT; CDR3aa: CASGTSGIDTQYF; d_gene: TRBD2; v_gene: TRBV9; j_gene: TRBJ2-3; abundance: once
CDR3nt: TGTGCCAGCAGCTCCGAGGGCCAGACCCAGTACTTC; CDR3aa: CASSSEGQTQYF; d_gene: NA; v_gene: TRBV7-6; j_gene: TRBJ2-5; abundance: NA
CDR3nt: TGTGCCAGCAGTGACTCAGCAAATCAGCCCCAGCATTTT; CDR3aa: CASSDSANQPQHF; d_gene: NA; v_gene: TRBV6-4; j_gene: TRBJ1-5; abundance: few
CDR3nt: TGTGCCAGCAGTTTAGGGCAGGGGCCCCGGGCCCTCCACTTT; CDR3aa: CASSLGQGPRALHF; d_gene: NA; v_gene: TRBV28; j_gene: TRBJ1-6; abundance: NA
CDR3nt: TGTGCCAGTAGCCCGGGACAGGGCCTACCGGAGACCCAGTACTTC; CDR3aa: CASSPGQGLPETQYF; d_gene: TRBD1; v_gene: TRBV19; j_gene: TRBJ2-5; abundance: NA
CDR3nt: TGTGCCTGGAGAACTAGCGGGCCCGGGGAGCTGTTTTTT; CDR3aa: CAWRTSGPGELFF; d_gene: TRBD2; v_gene: TRBV30; j_gene: TRBJ2-2; abundance: NA